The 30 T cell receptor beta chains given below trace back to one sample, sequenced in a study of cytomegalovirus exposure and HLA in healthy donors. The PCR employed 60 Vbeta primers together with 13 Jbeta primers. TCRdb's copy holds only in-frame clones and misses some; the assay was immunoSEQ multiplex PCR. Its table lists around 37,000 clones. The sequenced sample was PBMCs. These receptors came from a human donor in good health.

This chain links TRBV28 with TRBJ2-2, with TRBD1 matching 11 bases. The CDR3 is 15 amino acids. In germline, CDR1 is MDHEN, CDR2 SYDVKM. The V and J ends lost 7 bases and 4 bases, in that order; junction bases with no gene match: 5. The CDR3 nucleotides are TGTGCCAGCACCTTGGGACAGGGGGGCACCGGGGAGCTGTTTTTT. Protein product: CASTLGQGGTGELFF.

CDR3 nucleotide sequence: TGTGCCAGCAGTTACGCCGGGACAAAATATGGCTACACCTTC. Protein product: CASSYAGTKYGYTF. The chain is built from TRBV6-5 and TRBJ1-2, with a possible D match to TRBD1 (6 bases). Germline V gene sequence: CDR1 MNHEY, CDR2 SVGAGI. The germline V and J ends were trimmed by 2 bases and 5 bases, with 12 bases remaining between them. This CDR3 contains 14 residues.

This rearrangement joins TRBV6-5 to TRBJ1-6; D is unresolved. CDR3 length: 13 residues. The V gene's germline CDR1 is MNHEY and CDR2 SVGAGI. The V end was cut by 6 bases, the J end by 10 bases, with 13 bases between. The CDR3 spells CASREDSASPLHF. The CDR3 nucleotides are TGTGCCAGCAGGGAGGACTCTGCCTCACCCCTCCACTTT.

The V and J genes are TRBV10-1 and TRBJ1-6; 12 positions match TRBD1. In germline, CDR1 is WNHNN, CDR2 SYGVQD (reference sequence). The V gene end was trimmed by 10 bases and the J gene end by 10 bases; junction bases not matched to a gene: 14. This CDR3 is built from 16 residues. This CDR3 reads CATNTWDRGPRSPLHF. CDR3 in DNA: TGCGCCACCAATACATGGGACAGGGGGCCCCGGTCACCCCTCCACTTT.

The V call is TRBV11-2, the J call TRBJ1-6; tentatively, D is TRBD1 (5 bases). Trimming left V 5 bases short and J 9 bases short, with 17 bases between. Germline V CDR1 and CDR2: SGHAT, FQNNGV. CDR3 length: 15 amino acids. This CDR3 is CASSRQGTWGSPLHF. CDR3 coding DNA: TGTGCCAGCAGCCGTCAGGGAACCTGGGGTTCACCCCTCCACTTT.

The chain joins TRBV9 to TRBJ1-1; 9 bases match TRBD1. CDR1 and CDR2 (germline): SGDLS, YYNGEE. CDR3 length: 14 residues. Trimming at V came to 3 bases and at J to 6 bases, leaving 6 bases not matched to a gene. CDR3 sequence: CASSAGTGSAEAFF. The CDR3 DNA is TGTGCCAGCAGCGCGGGGACAGGGTCGGCTGAAGCTTTCTTT.

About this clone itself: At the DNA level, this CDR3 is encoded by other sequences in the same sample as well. The CDR3 bases are TGTGCCAGCAGCTTTCAAAATTCACCCCTCCACTTT. Its translation: CASSFQNSPLHF. V gene TRBV7-3 combines with J gene TRBJ1-6; D is unclear. Between the trimmed V and J ends, which lost 3 bases and 7 bases, there was a span of 4 bases. The CDR3 extends over 12 amino acids. Germline values: CDR1 SGHTA, CDR2 FQGTGA.

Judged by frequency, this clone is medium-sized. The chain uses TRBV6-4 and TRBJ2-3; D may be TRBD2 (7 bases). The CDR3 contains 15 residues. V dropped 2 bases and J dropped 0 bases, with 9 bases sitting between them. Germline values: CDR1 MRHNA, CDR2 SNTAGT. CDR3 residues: CASSDGGASTDTQYF. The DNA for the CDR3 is TGTGCCAGCAGTGACGGGGGGGCTAGCACAGATACGCAGTATTTT.

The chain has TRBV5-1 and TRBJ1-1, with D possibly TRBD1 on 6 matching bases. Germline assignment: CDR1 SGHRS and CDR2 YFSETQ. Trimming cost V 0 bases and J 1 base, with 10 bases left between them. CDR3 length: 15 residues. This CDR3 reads CASSLAAGANTEAFF. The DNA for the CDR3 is TGCGCCAGCAGCTTGGCCGCGGGGGCGAACACTGAAGCTTTCTTT.

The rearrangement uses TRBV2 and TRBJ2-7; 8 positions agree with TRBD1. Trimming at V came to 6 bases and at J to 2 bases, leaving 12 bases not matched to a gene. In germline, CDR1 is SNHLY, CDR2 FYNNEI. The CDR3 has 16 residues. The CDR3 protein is CASSQGFGTGAYEQYF. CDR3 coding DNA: TGTGCCAGCAGCCAAGGGTTCGGGACAGGTGCCTACGAGCAGTACTTC.

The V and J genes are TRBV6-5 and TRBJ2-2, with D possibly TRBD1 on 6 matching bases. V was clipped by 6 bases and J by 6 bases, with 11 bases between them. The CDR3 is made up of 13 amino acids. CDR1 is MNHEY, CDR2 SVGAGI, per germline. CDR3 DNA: TGTGCCAGCAGGGCAGGGGCATCCGGGGAGCTGTTTTTT. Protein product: CASRAGASGELFF.

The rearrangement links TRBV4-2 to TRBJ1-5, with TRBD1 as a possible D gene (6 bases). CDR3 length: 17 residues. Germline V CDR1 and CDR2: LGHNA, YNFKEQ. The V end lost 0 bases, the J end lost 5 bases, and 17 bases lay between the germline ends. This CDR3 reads CASSQESGRGIYQPQHF. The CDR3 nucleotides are TGTGCCAGCAGCCAAGAGAGTGGCAGGGGAATATATCAGCCCCAGCATTTT.

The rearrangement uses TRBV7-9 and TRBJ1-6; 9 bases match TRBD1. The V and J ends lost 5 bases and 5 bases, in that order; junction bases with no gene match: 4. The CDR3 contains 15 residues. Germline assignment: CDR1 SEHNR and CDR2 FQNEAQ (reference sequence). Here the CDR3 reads CASSPGQGNNSPLHF. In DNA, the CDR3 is TGTGCCAGCAGCCCCGGACAGGGGAATAATTCACCCCTCCACTTT.

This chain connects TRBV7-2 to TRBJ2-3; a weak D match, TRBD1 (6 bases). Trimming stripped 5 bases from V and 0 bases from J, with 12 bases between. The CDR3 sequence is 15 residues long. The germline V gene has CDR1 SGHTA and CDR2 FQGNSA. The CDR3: CASSMSGASTDTQYF. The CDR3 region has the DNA TGTGCCAGCAGCATGTCAGGGGCTAGCACAGATACGCAGTATTTT.

DNA for the CDR3: TGTGCCAGCAGTGAAGACAGCTCCTATAATTCACCCCTCCACTTT. Its translation is CASSEDSSYNSPLHF. The genes are TRBV2 and TRBJ1-6; D uncertain. The CDR3 has 15 amino acids. Trimming cost V 1 base and J 0 bases, with 4 bases left between them. Germline CDR1 and CDR2: SNHLY and FYNNEI.

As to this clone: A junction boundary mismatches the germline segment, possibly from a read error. CDR3 in DNA: TGTGCCACCAGCAGAGGTGGGACTGAAGATTTCTTT. This translates into CATSRGGTEDFF. The chain joins TRBV15 to TRBJ1-1, with D perhaps TRBD1 (5 bases). The CDR3 has 12 residues. Germline CDR1 reads LNHNV; CDR2 reads YYDKDF (reference sequence).

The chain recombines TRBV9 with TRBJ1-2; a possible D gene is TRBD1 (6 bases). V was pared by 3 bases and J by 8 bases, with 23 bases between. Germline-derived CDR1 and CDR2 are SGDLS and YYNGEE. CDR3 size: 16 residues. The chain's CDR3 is CASSDRQELLSGGYTF. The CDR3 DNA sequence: TGTGCCAGCAGCGACCGACAGGAACTGTTATCGGGCGGCTACACCTTC.

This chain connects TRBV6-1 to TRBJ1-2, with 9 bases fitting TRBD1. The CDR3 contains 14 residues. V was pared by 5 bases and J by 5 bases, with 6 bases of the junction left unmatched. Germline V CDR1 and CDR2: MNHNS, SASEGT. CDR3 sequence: CASSPDRGVYGYTF. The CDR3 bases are TGTGCCAGCAGTCCGGACAGGGGTGTATATGGCTACACCTTC.

This CDR3 reads CASSLVTETNYGYTF. CDR3 nucleotide sequence: TGCGCCAGCAGCTTGGTAACAGAAACTAACTATGGCTACACCTTC. This chain uses TRBV5-1 with TRBJ1-2; the D is unclear. Trimming cost V 0 bases and J 0 bases, with 9 bases left between them. Germline V CDR1 and CDR2: SGHRS, YFSETQ. This CDR3 is built from 15 residues.

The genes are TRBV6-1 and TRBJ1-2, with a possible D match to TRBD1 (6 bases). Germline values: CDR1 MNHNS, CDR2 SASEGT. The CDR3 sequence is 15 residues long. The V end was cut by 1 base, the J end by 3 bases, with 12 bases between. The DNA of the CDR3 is TGTGCCAGCAGTGAAGAGGGGGATGCGGACTATGGCTACACCTTC. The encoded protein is CASSEEGDADYGYTF.

The CDR3 bases are TGTGCCAGCAGCCCCGGACAGGGATACTATGGCTACACCTTC. Translation: CASSPGQGYYGYTF. This chain links TRBV5-6 with TRBJ1-2, with 8 bases aligning to TRBD1. This CDR3 spans 14 amino acids. Germline loops: CDR1 SGHDT, CDR2 YYEEEE. V shed 4 bases, J shed 3 bases, and the junction held 5 bases outside the gene matches.

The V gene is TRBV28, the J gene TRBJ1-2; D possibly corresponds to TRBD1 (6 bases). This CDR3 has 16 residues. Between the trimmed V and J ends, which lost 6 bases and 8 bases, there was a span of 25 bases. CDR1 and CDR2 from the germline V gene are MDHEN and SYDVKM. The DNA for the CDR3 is TGTGCCAGCAGGACTAGCCGGGACACCCTAACGCAGGGCTACACCTTC. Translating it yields CASRTSRDTLTQGYTF.

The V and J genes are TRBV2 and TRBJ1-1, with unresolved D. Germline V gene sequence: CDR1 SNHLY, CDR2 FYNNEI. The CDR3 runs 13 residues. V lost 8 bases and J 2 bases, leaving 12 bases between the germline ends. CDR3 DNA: TGTGCCAGCGATTTCGAGGCTAACACTGAAGCTTTCTTT. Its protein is CASDFEANTEAFF.

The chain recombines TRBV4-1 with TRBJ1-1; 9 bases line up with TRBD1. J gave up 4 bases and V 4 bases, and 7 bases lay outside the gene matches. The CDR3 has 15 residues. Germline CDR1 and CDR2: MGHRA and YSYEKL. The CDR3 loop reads CASSRADRGSTEAFF. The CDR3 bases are TGCGCCAGCAGCCGGGCTGACAGGGGGAGCACTGAAGCTTTCTTT.

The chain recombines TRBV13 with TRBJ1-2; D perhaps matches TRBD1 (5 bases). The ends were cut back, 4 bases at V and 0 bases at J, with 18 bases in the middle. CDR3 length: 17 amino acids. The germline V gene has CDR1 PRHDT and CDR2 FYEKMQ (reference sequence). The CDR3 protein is CASSSSYQDITNYGYTF. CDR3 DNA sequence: TGTGCCAGCAGCTCCAGTTATCAGGACATAACTAACTATGGCTACACCTTC. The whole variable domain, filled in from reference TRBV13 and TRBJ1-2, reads AAGVIQSPRHLIKEKRETATLKCYPIPRHDTVYWYQQGPGQDPQFLISFYEKMQSDKGSIPDRFSAQQFSDYHSELNMSSLELGDSALYFCASSSSYQDITNYGYTFGSGTRLTVV.

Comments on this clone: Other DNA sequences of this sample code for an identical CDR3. The CDR3 region is CASSQAGTGNTEAFF. The CDR3 DNA reads TGCGCCAGCAGCCAAGCCGGGACAGGGAACACTGAAGCTTTCTTT. The rearrangement joins TRBV4-1 to TRBJ1-1, with 8 bases lining up with TRBD1. The V gene's germline CDR1 is MGHRA and CDR2 YSYEKL. There are 15 residues in the CDR3. V shed 1 base, J shed 1 base, and the junction held 2 bases outside the gene matches.

Here the CDR3 reads CASTQQGVNTEAFF. For the CDR3, the DNA is TGTGCCAGTACCCAACAGGGGGTGAACACTGAAGCTTTCTTT. V is TRBV19 and J is TRBJ1-1; 8 bases align to TRBD1. CDR1 and CDR2 (germline): LNHDA, SQIVND (reference sequence). The CDR3 consists of 14 residues. V was clipped by 7 bases and J by 0 bases; unmatched bases: 4. The full variable domain, its missing parts supplied by reference TRBV19 and TRBJ1-1, is DGGITQSPKYLFRKEGQNVTLSCEQNLNHDAMYWYRQDPGQGLRLIYYSQIVNDFQKGDIAEGYSVSREKKESFPLTVTSAQKNPTAFYLCASTQQGVNTEAFFGQGTRLTVV.

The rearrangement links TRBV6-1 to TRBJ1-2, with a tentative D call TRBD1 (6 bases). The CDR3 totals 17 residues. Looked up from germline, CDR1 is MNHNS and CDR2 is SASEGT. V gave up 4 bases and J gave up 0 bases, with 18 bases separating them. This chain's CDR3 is CASSADSFAVANYGYTF. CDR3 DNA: TGTGCCAGCAGTGCGGACAGCTTCGCTGTAGCTAACTATGGCTACACCTTC.

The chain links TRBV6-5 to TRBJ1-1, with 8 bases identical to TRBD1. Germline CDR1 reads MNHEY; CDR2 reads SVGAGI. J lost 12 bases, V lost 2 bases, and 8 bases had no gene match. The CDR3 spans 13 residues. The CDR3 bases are TGTGCCAGCAGTTACAGGGACAGGCCGCCACCTTTCTTT. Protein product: CASSYRDRPPPFF.

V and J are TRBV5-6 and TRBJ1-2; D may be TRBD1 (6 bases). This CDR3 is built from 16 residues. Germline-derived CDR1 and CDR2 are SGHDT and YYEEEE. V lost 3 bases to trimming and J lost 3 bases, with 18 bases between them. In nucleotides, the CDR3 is TGTGCCAGCAGCTCTCACCAACAGGGTGCTGACTATGGCTACACCTTC. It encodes CASSSHQQGADYGYTF. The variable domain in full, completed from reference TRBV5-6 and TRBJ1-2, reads DAGVTQSPTHLIKTRGQQVTLRCSPKSGHDTVSWYQQALGQGPQFIFQYYEEEERQRGNFPDRFSGHQFPNYSSELNVNALLLGDSALYLCASSSHQQGADYGYTFGSGTRLTVV.